The 11 T cell receptor beta chains presented below share a single source sample, sequenced in a study of T cell responses to AZD1222 COVID-19 vaccine. The data were produced by immunoSEQ multiplex PCR, yet TCRdb's version contains in-frame clones alone and is incomplete. There are about 110,000 clones in the sample; about 90% occur only once, and around 10% lies in the top ten. The sequencing used peripheral blood, collected on day 0 of AZD1222 vaccination. The source of these receptors is an adult in good health.

The rearrangement uses TRBV20-1 and TRBJ2-1; no clear D gene. The CDR3 spans 11 residues. From germline, CDR1 is DFQATT and CDR2 SNEGSKA (reference sequence). Between the trimmed V and J ends, which lost 3 bases and 9 bases, there was a span of 9 bases. In DNA form, the CDR3 reads TGCAGTGCTAGGCAGACGGGTGAGCAGTTCTTC. It specifies CSARQTGEQFF.

This chain connects TRBV27 to TRBJ1-6; possibly TRBD1 for D (6 bases). Germline CDR1 reads MNHEY; CDR2 reads SMNVEV (reference sequence). Trimming stripped 4 bases from V and 0 bases from J, with 10 bases between. CDR3 length equals 16 residues. CDR3 sequence reads: CASSSQGSSYNSPLHF. The CDR3 nucleotides are TGTGCCAGCAGTTCACAGGGTAGCTCCTATAATTCACCCCTCCACTTT.

This chain uses TRBV15 with TRBJ2-7; TRBD1 matches 11 bases. This CDR3 is built from 15 residues. Per germline, CDR1 LNHNV and CDR2 YYDKDF (reference sequence). With V trimmed by 8 bases and J by 2 bases, 8 bases remained unmatched. The CDR3 DNA is TGTGCCACCGGACAGGGGGCGGGAAGGGCCTACGAGCAGTACTTC. Translation: CATGQGAGRAYEQYF.

The genes are TRBV18 and TRBJ2-1; 15 nucleotides agree with TRBD2. The CDR3 has 16 amino acids. The V gene's germline CDR1 is KGHSH and CDR2 LQKENI. Trimming cost V 8 bases and J 5 bases; bases outside gene matches: 7. Written as DNA, the CDR3 is TGTGCCAGCACAAGGACTAGCGGGAGGGGGAACAATGAGCAGTTCTTC. It translates to CASTRTSGRGNNEQFF.

The gene calls are TRBV11-2 and TRBJ2-7; 7 bases fit TRBD1. CDR1 is SGHAT, CDR2 FQNNGV, per germline. V shed 4 bases, J shed 4 bases, and the junction held 4 bases outside the gene matches. CDR3 length: 13 amino acids. The CDR3 is CASSSGQTYEQYF. The CDR3 nucleotides are TGTGCCAGCAGCTCGGGACAGACTTACGAGCAGTACTTC.

The chain couples TRBV11-3 to TRBJ1-2; TRBD1 is a possible D gene (5 bases). Germline CDR1 is SGHNT and CDR2 is YENEEA. The V end lost 2 bases, the J end lost 3 bases, and 19 bases lay between the germline ends. This CDR3 contains 17 residues. This chain's CDR3 is CASSLRGALRGDYGYTF. The CDR3 coding sequence is TGTGCCAGCAGCTTAAGAGGGGCCTTACGAGGGGACTATGGCTACACCTTC.

The chain has TRBV27 and TRBJ1-2, with 9 bases identical to TRBD1. J gave up 5 bases and V 8 bases, and 9 bases lay outside the gene matches. Looked up from germline, CDR1 is MNHEY and CDR2 is SMNVEV (reference sequence). The CDR3 has 14 residues. The CDR3, as DNA: TGTGCCAGCGGGGACAGGGCACACCCTTATGGCTACACCTTC. This codes for CASGDRAHPYGYTF.

The V and J genes are TRBV5-1 and TRBJ1-2; D unresolved. CDR3 size: 14 residues. The V gene lost 2 bases and the J gene lost 7 bases, with 15 bases spanning the gap. Germline V CDR1 and CDR2: SGHRS, YFSETQ. CDR3 sequence reads: CASSFGRSSGGYTF. In DNA form, the CDR3 reads TGCGCCAGCAGCTTTGGACGCAGCTCGGGTGGCTACACCTTC.

The chain links TRBV19 to TRBJ1-2; D gene uncertain. Trimming removed 3 bases at V and 9 bases at J, with 11 bases between. The CDR3 has 12 residues. The germline V gene encodes CDR1 LNHDA and CDR2 SQIVND (reference sequence). CDR3 nucleotides: TGTGCCAGTAGTATCGAGGGTAGGAGCTACACCTTC. Amino acids: CASSIEGRSYTF.

This rearrangement joins TRBV5-1 to TRBJ1-2, with D unclear. CDR3 length: 12 amino acids. V shed 0 bases and J shed 6 bases, with 6 bases lying between them. Per the germline V gene, CDR1 is SGHRS and CDR2 is YFSETQ. The CDR3 nucleotides are TGCGCCAGCAGCTTGGCTAGGGATGGCTACACCTTC. Its translation is CASSLARDGYTF.

The rearrangement joins TRBV3-1 (or the pseudogene TRBV3-2) to TRBJ2-7, with D possibly called TRBD1 or TRBD2 (5 bases each). V gave up 0 bases and J gave up 4 bases, with 13 bases separating them. CDR1 LGHDT and CDR2 YNNKEL come from the germline V gene (reference sequence). The CDR3 runs 15 residues. In DNA form, the CDR3 reads TGTGCCAGCAGCCAAGATCTTGAGGGGCGTTACGAGCAGTACTTC. It yields the protein CASSQDLEGRYEQYF.